This T cell receptor beta chain came from a study of blood T cell repertoires in COVID-19. Turning to the study itself: Specimens from acute and convalescent COVID-19 originated in the United States, Italy and Spain. T cells, B-cell-depleted T cells, or PBMCs provided the cDNA or gDNA that served as material.

In the source study's methods: Estimates of nucleated cell counts were drawn from the amplification of reference gene primers. Sequencing was performed with immunoSEQ multiplex PCR; in TCRdb, only in-frame clones are kept and a portion is missing. The V and J calls and clone size were taken over from that table, and D and trimming were inferred from the DNA. This sample carries over 120,000 clones, over 60% of them seen once, and the ten largest clones take roughly 9%. This CDR3 has 16 residues. Germline CDR1 is SGDLS and CDR2 is YYNGEE. Trimming removed 4 bases at V and 3 bases at J, with 19 bases between.

This TCR came from a woman aged 45-65 years with active or convalescent COVID-19. The V gene is TRBV9, the J gene TRBJ2-5, with D possibly being TRBD2 (6 bases). The material sequenced was peripheral blood. CDR3: CASSPGVAEWEETQYF. CDR3 DNA sequence: TGTGCCAGCAGCCCCGGGGTAGCGGAGTGGGAAGAGACCCAGTACTTC.